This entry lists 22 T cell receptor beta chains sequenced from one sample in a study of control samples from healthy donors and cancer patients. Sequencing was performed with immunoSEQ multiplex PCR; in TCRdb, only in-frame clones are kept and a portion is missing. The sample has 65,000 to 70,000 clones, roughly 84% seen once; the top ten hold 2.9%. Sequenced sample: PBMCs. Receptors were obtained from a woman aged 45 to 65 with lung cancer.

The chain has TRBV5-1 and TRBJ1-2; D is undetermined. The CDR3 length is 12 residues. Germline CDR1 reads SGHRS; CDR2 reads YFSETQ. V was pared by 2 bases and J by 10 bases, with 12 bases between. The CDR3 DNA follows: TGCGCCAGCAGCTTAAGTGGCTCAGCCTACACCTTC. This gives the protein CASSLSGSAYTF.

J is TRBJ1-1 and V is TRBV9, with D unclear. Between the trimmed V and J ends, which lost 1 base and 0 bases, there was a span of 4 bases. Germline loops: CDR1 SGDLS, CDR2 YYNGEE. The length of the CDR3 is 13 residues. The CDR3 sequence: CASSVMLNTEAFF. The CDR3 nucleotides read TGTGCCAGCAGCGTAATGCTGAACACTGAAGCTTTCTTT.

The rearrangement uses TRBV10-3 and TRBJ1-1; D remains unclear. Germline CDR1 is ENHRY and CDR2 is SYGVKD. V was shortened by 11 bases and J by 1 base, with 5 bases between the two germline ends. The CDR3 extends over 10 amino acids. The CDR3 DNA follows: TGTGCCGCCGGGAACACTGAAGCTTTCTTT. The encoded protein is CAAGNTEAFF.

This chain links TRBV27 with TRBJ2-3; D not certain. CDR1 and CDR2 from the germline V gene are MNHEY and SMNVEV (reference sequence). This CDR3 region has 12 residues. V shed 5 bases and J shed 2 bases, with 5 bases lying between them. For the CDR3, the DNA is TGTGCCAGCAGTCCCCACACAGATACGCAGTATTTT. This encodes CASSPHTDTQYF.

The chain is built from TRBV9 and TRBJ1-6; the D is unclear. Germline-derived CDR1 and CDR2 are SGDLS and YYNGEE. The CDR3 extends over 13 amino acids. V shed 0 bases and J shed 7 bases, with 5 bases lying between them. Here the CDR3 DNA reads TGTGCCAGCAGCGTAGCTAGGAATTCACCCCTCCACTTT. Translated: CASSVARNSPLHF.

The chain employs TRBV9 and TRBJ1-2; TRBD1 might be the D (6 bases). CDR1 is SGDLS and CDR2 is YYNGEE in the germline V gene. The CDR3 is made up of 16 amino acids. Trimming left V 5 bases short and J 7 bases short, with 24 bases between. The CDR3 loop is CASSSINRDRGSGYTF. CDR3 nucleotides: TGTGCCAGCAGTAGTATTAACAGGGATAGGGGATCTGGCTACACCTTC.

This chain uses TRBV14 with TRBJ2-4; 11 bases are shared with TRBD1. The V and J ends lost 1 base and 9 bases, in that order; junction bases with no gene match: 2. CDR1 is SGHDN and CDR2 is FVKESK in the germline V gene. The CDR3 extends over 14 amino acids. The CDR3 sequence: CASSQGTGGFIQYF. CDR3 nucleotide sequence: TGTGCCAGCAGCCAAGGGACAGGGGGCTTCATTCAGTACTTC.

CDR3 nucleotides: TGCGCCAGCAGCCTGGGGGCCGGGGGGAGAGATCAGCCCCAGCATTTT. It specifies CASSLGAGGRDQPQHF. The chain has TRBV5-1 and TRBJ1-5; tentatively, D is TRBD1 (6 bases). V was cut by 4 bases and J by 5 bases, with 19 bases left in between. The CDR3 is 16 amino acids. CDR1 is SGHRS, CDR2 YFSETQ, per germline.

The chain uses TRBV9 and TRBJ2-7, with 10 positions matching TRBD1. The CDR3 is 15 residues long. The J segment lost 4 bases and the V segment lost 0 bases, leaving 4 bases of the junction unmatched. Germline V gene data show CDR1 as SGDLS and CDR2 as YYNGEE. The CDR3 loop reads CASSVAAGQGYEQYF. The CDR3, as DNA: TGTGCCAGCAGCGTAGCCGCGGGACAGGGGTACGAGCAGTACTTC. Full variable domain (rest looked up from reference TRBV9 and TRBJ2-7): DSGVTQTPKHLITATGQRVTLRCSPRSGDLSVYWYQQSLDQGLQFLIQYYNGEERAKGNILERFSAQQFPDLHSELNLSSLELGDSALYFCASSVAAGQGYEQYFGPGTRLTVT.

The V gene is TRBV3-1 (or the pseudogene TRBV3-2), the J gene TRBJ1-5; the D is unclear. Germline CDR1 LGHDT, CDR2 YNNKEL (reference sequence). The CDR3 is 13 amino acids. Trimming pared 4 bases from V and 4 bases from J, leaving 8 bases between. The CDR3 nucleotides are TGTGCCAGCAGCCTAACCACAAATCAGCCCCAGCATTTT. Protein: CASSLTTNQPQHF.

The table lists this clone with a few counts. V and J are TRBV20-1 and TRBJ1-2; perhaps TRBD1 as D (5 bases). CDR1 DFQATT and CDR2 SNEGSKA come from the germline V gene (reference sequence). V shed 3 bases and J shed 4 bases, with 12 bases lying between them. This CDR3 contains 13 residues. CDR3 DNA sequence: TGCAGTGCTAGTGGGGCAATGAGCTATGGCTACACCTTC. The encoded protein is CSASGAMSYGYTF.

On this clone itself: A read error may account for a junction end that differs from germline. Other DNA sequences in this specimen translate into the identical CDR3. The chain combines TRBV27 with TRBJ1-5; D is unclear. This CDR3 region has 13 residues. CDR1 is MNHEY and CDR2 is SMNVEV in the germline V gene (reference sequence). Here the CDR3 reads CASKETARQPQHF. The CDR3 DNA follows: TGTGCCAGCAAAGAGACTGCCAGGCAGCCCCAACATTTT.

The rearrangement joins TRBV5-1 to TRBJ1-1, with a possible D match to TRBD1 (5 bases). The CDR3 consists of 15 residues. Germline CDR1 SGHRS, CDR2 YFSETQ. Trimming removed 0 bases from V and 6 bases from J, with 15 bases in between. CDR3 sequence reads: CASSLGWGEIPEAFF. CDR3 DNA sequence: TGCGCCAGCAGCTTGGGATGGGGGGAGATCCCTGAAGCTTTCTTT.

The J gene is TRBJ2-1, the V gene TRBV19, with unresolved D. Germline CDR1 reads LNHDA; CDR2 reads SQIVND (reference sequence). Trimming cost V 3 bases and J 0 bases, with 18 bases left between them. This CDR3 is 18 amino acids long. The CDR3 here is CASSIILMELSSYNEQFF. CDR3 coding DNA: TGTGCCAGTAGTATTATCCTCATGGAGCTGAGCTCCTACAATGAGCAGTTCTTC.

The CDR3 DNA sequence: TGTGCCAGCAGTTTTGAAGAGGGGGCTAGTTATGGCTACACCTTC. Translated, it gives CASSFEEGASYGYTF. The chain has TRBV28 and TRBJ1-2, with 7 bases matching TRBD1. Per the germline V gene, CDR1 is MDHEN and CDR2 is SYDVKM. Trimming took 3 bases from V and 5 from J; bases not matched to a gene: 9. The CDR3 consists of 15 residues.

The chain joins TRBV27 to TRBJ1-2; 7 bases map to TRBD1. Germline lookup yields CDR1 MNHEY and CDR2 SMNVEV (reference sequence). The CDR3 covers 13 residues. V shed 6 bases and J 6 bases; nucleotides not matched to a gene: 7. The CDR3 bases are TGTGCCAGCAGGGAGACAGGGAGGGATGGCTACACCTTC. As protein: CASRETGRDGYTF.

The CDR3 coding sequence is TGTGCCATCAGTGAACTTTCGGGAGGTGAAGCTTTCTTT. It translates to CAISELSGGEAFF. This chain links TRBV10-3 with TRBJ1-1, with unresolved D. This CDR3 has 13 residues. Deletions cut 3 bases from V and 7 bases from J, with 12 bases between. CDR1 ENHRY and CDR2 SYGVKD come from the germline V gene.

The CDR3 region has the DNA TGTGCCACCAGCAGAGATTTGGGGGCCGCCTATAATTCACCCCTCCACTTT. Its translation: CATSRDLGAAYNSPLHF. V usage is TRBV15 and J usage is TRBJ1-6; a possible D gene is TRBD1 (6 bases). This CDR3 has 17 amino acids. Germline V gene lookup returns CDR1 LNHNV and CDR2 YYDKDF (reference sequence). Trimming left V 0 bases short and J 2 bases short, with 11 bases between.

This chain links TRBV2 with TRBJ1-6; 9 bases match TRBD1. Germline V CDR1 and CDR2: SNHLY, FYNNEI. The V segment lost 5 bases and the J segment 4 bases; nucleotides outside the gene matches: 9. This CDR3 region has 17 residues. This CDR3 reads CASSQSTGQGYNSPLHF. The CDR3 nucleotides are TGTGCCAGCAGTCAATCAACTGGACAGGGGTATAATTCACCCCTCCACTTT.

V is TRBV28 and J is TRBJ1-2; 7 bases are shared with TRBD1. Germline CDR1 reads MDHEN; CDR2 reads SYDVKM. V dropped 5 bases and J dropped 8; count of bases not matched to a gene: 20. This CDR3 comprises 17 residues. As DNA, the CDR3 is TGTGCCAGCAGTATGGTGGCAGGGGGAGGAGTACTTTGGGGCTACACCTTC. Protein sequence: CASSMVAGGGVLWGYTF.

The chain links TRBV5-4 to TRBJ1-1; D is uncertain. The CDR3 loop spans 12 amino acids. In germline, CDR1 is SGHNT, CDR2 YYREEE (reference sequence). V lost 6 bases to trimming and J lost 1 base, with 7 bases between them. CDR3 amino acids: CASNEQNTEAFF. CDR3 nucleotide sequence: TGTGCCAGCAACGAACAGAACACTGAAGCTTTCTTT.

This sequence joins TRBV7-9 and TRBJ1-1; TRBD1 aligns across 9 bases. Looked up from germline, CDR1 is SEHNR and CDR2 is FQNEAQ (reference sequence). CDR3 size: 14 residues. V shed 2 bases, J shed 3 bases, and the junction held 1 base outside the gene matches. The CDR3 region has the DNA TGTGCCAGCAGCTTAAGGACAGGGGACACTGAAGCTTTCTTT. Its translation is CASSLRTGDTEAFF.